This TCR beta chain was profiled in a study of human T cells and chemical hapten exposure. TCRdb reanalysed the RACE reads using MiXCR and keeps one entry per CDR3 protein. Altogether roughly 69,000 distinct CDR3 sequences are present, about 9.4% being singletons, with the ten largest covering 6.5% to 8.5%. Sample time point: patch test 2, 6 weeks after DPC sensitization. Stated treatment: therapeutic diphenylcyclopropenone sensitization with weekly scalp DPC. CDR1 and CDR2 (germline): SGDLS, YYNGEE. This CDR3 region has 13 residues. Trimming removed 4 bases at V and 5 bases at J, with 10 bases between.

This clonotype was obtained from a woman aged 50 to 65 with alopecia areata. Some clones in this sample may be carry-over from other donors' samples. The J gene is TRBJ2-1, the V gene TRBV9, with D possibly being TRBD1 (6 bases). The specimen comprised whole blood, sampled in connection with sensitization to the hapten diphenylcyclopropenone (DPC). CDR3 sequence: CASSPTGHNEQFF. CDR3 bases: TGTGCCAGCAGCCCTACAGGGCACAATGAGCAGTTCTTC.